The sample holds many counts of the clone carrying this TCR beta chain. Its cognate antigen is unknown. A second PCR of 7 to 11 cycles used a sample-barcoded 5' primer and a J-beta primer mix. TCRdb re-called the 5' RACE reads through MiXCR, storing one row per CDR3 protein. The data show roughly 1.6 million distinct CDR3 sequences, around 36% seen once. Each sample yielded at least 7 million isolated PBMCs. The data were obtained in a study of blood T cells in healthy people across ages. Regarding the study as a whole: Donors of long life had a larger count of naive CD4+ cells and greater diversity than aged donors. Diversity figures derived from one million T cells were judged to underestimate the true value.

This CDR3 has 15 residues. Between the trimmed V and J ends, which lost 0 bases and 15 bases, there was a span of 22 bases. Looked up from germline, CDR1 is SGHRS and CDR2 is YFSETQ. The J gene is TRBJ2-1, the V gene TRBV5-1, with no clear D. Material for sequencing was blood. The source of this sequence is a young woman in good health. The CDR3: CASSLDRRASGMAFF. The CDR3 DNA is TGCGCCAGCAGCTTGGACAGAAGGGCCAGTGGTATGGCGTTCTTC.